This T cell receptor beta chain was observed in a study of blood T cell repertoires in COVID-19. V lost 5 bases, J lost 5 bases, and 15 bases lay in between. CDR3 size: 14 residues. Germline V gene lookup returns CDR1 SGHVS and CDR2 FQNEAQ. In the original processing: The assay estimated nucleated cells by amplifying reference gene primers. Assay used: immunoSEQ multiplex PCR; TCRdb lists only in-frame clones, some missing. That table is the source of V, J and clone size, and D and trimming were worked out from the DNA. Counted here are about 330,000 clones, around 87% occurring once; the ten biggest clones make up approximately 5%. Resolution of symptoms, clearance, or two negative PCRs was present in recovered Cohort 3 donors. The table lists this clone with a few counts.

The chain employs TRBV7-8 and TRBJ1-2; a possible D gene is TRBD1 (6 bases). The receptor comes from a woman aged 30 to 39 who had recovered from COVID-19. Sequencing was carried out using PBMCs or T cells enriched from blood (not recorded which). In DNA, the CDR3 is TGTGCCAGCAGCGAAAACAGGGTCCGGTATGGCTACACCTTC. Encoded protein: CASSENRVRYGYTF.